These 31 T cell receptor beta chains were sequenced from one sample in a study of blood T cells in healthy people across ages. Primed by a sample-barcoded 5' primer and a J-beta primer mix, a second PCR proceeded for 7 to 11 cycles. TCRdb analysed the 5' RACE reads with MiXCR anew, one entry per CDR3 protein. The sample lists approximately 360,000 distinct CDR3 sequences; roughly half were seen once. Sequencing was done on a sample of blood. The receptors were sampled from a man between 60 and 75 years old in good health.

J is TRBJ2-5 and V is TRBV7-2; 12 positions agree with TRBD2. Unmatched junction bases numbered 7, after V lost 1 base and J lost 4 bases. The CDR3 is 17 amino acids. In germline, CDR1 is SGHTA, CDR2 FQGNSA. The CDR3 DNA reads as TGTGCCAGCAGCTTAGGTGGACTAGCGGGGAGGGTAGAGACCCAGTACTTC. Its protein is CASSLGGLAGRVETQYF. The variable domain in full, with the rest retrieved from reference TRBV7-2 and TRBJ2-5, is GAGVSQSPSNKVTEKGKDVELRCDPISGHTALYWYRQSLGQGLEFLIYFQGNSAPDKSGLPSDRFSAERTGGSVSTLTIQRTQQEDSAVYLCASSLGGLAGRVETQYFGPGTRLLVL.

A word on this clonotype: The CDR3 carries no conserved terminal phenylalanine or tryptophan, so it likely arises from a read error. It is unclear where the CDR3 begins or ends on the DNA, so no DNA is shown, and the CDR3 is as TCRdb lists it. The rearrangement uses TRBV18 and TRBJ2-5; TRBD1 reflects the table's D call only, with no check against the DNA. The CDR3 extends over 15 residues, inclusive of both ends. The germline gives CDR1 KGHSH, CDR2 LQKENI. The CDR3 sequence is CASSPRTANGYTFGS.

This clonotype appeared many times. The CDR3 DNA sequence: TGCGCCAGCAGCCAAGACGGGACTAGCGGGGGGGCAGATACGCAGTATTTT. Amino acids: CASSQDGTSGGADTQYF. The chain joins TRBV4-1 to TRBJ2-3; 16 bases map to TRBD2. The V segment lost 0 bases and the J segment 4 bases; nucleotides outside the gene matches: 1. Germline CDR1 is MGHRA and CDR2 is YSYEKL. The CDR3 has 17 amino acids.

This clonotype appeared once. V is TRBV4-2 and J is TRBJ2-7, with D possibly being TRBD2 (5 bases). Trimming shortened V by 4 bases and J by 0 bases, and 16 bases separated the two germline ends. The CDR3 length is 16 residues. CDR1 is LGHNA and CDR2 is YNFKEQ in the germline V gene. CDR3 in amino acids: CASSLEAGGFSYEQYF. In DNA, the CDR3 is TGTGCCAGCAGCCTAGAGGCGGGCGGGTTCTCCTACGAGCAGTACTTC.

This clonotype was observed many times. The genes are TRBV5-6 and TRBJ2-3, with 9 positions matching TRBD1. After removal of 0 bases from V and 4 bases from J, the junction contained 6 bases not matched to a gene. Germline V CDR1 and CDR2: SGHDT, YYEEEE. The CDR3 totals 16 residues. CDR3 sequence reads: CASSLVGTGYADTQYF. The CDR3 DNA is TGTGCCAGCAGCTTGGTTGGGACAGGGTACGCAGATACGCAGTATTTT.

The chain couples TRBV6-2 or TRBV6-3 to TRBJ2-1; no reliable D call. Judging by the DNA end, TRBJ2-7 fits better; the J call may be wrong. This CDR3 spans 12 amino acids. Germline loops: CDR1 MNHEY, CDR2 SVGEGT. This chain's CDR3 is CASQLPYNEQYF. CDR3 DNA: TGTGCCAGCCAACTCCCCTACAATGAGCAGTACTTC.

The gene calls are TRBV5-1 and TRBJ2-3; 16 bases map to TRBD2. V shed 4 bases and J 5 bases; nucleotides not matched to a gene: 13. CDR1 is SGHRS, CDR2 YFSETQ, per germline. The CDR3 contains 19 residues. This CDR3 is CASSPGTSGRGRSVDTQYF. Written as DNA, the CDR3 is TGCGCCAGCAGCCCGGGGACTAGCGGGAGGGGCCGAAGTGTAGATACGCAGTATTTT.

This chain's CDR3 is CAIGLAYNEQFF. For the CDR3, the DNA is TGTGCCATCGGGCTAGCTTACAATGAGCAGTTCTTC. This chain connects TRBV10-3 to TRBJ2-1; weak D call: TRBD2 (5 bases). V lost 8 bases and J lost 4, with 9 bases in between. CDR3 size: 12 residues. Per the germline V gene, CDR1 is ENHRY and CDR2 is SYGVKD.

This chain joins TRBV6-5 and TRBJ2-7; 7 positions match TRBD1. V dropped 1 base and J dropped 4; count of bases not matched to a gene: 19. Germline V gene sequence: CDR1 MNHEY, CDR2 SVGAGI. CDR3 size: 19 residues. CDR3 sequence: CASSYLGPRGRDSIYEQYF. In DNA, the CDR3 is TGTGCCAGCAGTTACTTAGGGCCCAGGGGTCGGGACAGCATATACGAGCAGTACTTC.

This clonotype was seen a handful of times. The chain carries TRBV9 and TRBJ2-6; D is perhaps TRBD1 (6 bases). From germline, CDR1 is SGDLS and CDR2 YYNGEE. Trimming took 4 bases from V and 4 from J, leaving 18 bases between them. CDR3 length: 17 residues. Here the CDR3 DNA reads TGTGCCAGCAGCTCCACCGCAAGGGGGTCAGGGGCCAACGTCCTGACTTTC. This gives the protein CASSSTARGSGANVLTF.

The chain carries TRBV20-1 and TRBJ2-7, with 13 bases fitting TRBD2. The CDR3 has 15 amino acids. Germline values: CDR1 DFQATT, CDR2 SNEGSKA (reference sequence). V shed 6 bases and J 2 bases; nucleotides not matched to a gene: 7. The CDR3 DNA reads TGCAGTGCGTCACTAGCGGGAGGGCTACCCTACGAGCAGTACTTC. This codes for CSASLAGGLPYEQYF.

CDR3 DNA sequence: TGTGCCAGCAGCTTTTTAGGGAACACCGGGGAGCTGTTTTTT. Protein sequence: CASSFLGNTGELFF. This chain links TRBV7-3 with TRBJ2-2, with D unresolved. Germline V gene sequence: CDR1 SGHTA, CDR2 FQGTGA. The CDR3 has 14 residues. V dropped 3 bases and J dropped 1 base, with 6 bases sitting between them.

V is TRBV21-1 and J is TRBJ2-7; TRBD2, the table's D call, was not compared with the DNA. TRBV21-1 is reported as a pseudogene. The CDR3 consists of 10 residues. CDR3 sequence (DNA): TGTGCCCGGCGGGCCTACGAGCAGTACTTC. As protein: CARRAYEQYF.

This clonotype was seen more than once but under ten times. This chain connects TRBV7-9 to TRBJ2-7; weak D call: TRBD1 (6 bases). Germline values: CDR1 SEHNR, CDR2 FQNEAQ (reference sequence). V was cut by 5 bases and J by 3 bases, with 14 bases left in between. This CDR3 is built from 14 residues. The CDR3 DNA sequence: TGTGCCAGCAGCACGGGACAACGATTCTACGAGCAGTACTTC. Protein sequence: CASSTGQRFYEQYF.

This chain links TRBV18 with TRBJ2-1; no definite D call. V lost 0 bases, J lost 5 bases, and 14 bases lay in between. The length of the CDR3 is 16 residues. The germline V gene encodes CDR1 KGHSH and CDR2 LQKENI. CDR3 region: CASSPPGLRSNNEQFF. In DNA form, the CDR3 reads TGTGCCAGCTCACCACCGGGGTTAAGGTCAAACAATGAGCAGTTCTTC.

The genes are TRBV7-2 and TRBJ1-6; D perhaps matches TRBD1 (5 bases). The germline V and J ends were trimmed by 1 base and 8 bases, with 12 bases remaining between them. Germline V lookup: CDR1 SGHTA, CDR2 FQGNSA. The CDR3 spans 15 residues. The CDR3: CASSLERGDDSPLHF. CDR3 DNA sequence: TGTGCCAGCAGCTTAGAGCGGGGGGATGATTCACCCCTCCACTTT. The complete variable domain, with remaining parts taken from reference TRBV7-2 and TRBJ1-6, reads GAGVSQSPSNKVTEKGKDVELRCDPISGHTALYWYRQSLGQGLEFLIYFQGNSAPDKSGLPSDRFSAERTGGSVSTLTIQRTQQEDSAVYLCASSLERGDDSPLHFGNGTRLTVT.

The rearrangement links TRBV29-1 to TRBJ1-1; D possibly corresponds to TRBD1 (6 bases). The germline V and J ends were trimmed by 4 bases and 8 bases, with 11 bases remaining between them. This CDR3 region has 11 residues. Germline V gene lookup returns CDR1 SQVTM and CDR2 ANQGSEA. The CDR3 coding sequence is TGCAGCGTTGGGGACACCTACGAAGCTTTCTTT. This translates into CSVGDTYEAFF. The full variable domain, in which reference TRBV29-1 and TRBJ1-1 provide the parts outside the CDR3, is SAVISQKPSRDICQRGTSLTIQCQVDSQVTMMFWYRQQPGQSLTLIATANQGSEATYESGFVIDKFPISRPNLTFSTLTVSNMSPEDSSIYLCSVGDTYEAFFGQGTRLTVV.

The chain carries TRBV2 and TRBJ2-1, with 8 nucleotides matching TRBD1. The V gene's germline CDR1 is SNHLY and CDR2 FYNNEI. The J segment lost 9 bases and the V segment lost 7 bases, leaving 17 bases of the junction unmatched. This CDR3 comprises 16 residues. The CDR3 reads CASTMDRAHQLGEQFF. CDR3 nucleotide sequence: TGTGCCAGCACCATGGACAGGGCCCATCAGTTGGGTGAGCAGTTCTTC.

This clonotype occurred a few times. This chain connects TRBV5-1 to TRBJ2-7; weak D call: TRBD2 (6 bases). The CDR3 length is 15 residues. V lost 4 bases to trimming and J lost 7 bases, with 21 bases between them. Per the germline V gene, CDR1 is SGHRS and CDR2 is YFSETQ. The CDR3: CASSRGGGPVGEQYF. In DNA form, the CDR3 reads TGCGCCAGCAGCCGTGGAGGAGGGCCAGTGGGGGAGCAGTACTTC.

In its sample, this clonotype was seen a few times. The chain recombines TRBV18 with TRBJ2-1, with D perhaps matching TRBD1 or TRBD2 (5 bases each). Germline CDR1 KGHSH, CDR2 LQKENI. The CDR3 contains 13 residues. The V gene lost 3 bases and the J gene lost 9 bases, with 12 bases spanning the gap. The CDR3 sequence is CASSPPPGPEQFF. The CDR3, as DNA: TGTGCCAGCTCACCCCCTCCGGGACCTGAGCAGTTCTTC.

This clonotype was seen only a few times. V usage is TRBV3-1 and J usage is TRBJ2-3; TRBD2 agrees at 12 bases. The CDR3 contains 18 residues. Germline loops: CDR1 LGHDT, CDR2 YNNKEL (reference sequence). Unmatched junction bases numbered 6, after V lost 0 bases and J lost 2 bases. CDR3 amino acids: CASSQDRGLAGTTDTQYF. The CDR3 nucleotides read TGTGCCAGCAGCCAAGATCGAGGACTAGCGGGGACCACAGATACGCAGTATTTT.

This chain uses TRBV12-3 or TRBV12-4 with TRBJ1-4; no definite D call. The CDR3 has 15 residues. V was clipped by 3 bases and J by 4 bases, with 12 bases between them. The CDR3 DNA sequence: TGTGCCAGCAGTTTCGGGATCTCGAGTAATGAAAAACTGTTTTTT. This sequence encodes CASSFGISSNEKLFF.

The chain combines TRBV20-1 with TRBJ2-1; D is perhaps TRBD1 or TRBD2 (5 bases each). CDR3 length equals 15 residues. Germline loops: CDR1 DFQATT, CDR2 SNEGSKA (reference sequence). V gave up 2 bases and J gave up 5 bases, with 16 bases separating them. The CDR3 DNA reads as TGCAGTGCTAGACACCCGGGGACGCGGAACAATGAGCAGTTCTTC. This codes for CSARHPGTRNNEQFF.

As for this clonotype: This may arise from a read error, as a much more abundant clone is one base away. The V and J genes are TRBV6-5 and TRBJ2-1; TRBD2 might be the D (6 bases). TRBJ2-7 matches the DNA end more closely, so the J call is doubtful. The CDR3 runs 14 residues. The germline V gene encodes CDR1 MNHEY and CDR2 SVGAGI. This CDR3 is CASSAGLNYNEQYF. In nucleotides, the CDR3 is TGTGCCAGCAGCGCCGGACTAAACTACAATGAGCAGTACTTC.

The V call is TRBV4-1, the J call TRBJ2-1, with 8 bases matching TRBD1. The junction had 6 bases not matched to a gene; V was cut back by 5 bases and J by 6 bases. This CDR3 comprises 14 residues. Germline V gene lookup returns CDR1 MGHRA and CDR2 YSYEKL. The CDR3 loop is CASSNQGAINEQFF. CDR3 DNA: TGCGCCAGCAGCAACCAGGGGGCAATCAATGAGCAGTTCTTC.

The CDR3: CSAQRGTHEQYF. CDR3 sequence (DNA): TGCAGTGCCCAGCGGGGGACCCACGAGCAGTACTTC. The chain uses TRBV20-1 and TRBJ2-7; 8 positions agree with TRBD2. The germline V gene encodes CDR1 DFQATT and CDR2 SNEGSKA (reference sequence). The V and J ends lost 6 bases and 5 bases, in that order; junction bases with no gene match: 6. The CDR3 covers 12 residues.

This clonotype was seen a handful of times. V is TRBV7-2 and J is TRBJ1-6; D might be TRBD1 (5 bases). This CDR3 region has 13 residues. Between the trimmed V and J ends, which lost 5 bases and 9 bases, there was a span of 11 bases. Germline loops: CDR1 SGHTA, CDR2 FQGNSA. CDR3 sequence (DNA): TGTGCCAGCAGCCAAAGACAGACTTCACCCCTCCACTTT. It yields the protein CASSQRQTSPLHF.

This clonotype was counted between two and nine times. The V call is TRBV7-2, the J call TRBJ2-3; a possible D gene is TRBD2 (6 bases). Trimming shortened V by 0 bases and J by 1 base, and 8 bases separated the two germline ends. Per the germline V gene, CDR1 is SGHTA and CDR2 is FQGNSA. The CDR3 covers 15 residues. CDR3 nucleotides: TGTGCCAGCAGCTTAGCTTCGGGAGGCACAGATACGCAGTATTTT. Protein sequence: CASSLASGGTDTQYF.

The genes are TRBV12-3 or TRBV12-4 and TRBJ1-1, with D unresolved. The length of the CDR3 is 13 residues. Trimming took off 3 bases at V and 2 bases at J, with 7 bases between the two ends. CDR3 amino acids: CASSLWGNTEAFF. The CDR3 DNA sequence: TGTGCCAGCAGTTTGTGGGGTAACACTGAAGCTTTCTTT.

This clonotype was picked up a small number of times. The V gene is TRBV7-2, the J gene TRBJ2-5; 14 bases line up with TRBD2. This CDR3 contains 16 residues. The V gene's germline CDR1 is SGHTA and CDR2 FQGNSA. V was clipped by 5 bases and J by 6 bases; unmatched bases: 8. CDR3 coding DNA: TGTGCCAGCAGCACCGGACTAGCGGGAGGTAGACAGACCCAGTACTTC. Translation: CASSTGLAGGRQTQYF. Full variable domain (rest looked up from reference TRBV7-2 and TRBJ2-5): GAGVSQSPSNKVTEKGKDVELRCDPISGHTALYWYRQSLGQGLEFLIYFQGNSAPDKSGLPSDRFSAERTGGSVSTLTIQRTQQEDSAVYLCASSTGLAGGRQTQYFGPGTRLLVL.

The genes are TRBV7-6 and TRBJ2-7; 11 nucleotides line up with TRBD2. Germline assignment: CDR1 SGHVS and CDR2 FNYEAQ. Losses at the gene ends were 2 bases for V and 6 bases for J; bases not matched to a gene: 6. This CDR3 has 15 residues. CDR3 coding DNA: TGTGCCAGCAGCTTAAAACTAGCGGGAGTAAGCGAGCAGTACTTC. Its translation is CASSLKLAGVSEQYF.